This T cell receptor beta chain was retrieved from a study of ipilimumab plus nivolumab after autologous stem cell transplantation. Germline lookup yields CDR1 MGHRA and CDR2 YSYEKL. The CDR3 sequence is 15 residues long. V was cut by 0 bases and J by 8 bases, with 16 bases left in between. Checkpoint therapy with ipilimumab 1 mg/kg began 14 to 28 days after transplant. The protocol was immunoSEQ multiplex PCR, while the TCRdb copy is restricted to in-frame clones and leaves out a portion. The data show some 87,000 clones, with more than 80% seen just once and approximately 2.2% held by the top ten. The chain joins TRBV4-1 to TRBJ1-2, with D perhaps matching TRBD1 (5 bases). This clonotype originated in a male donor with diffuse large B-cell lymphoma. The input for sequencing was PBMCs, taken in a trial of ipilimumab plus nivolumab as post-transplant consolidation. DNA of the CDR3: TGCGCCAGCAGCCAAGAATGGACATCCCCTGGGGGCTACACCTTC. This encodes CASSQEWTSPGGYTF.